This T cell receptor (beta chain) appears in the sequencing data of a study of shared clonotypes between healthy human individuals (dated by TCRdb to 2018 to 2020). With respect to the entire study: The cohort comprised a couple of women and a few men aged 18 to 49 years. For each donor, CD4 naive and CD4 memory were each given three plates, CD8 naive was given two plates, and CD8 memory was given one plate. To increase sequencing depth and limit assay-specific biases, TCR repertoire library preparation and sequencing were carried out by different laboratories using diverse techniques. To estimate repertoire size and how much clonotypes are shared between individuals, the study performed deep sequencing of blood TCR repertoires from five healthy adults. Leukapheresis yielded between about 0.9 and 9.5 billion PBMCs per donor.

TCR CDR3 regions were amplified from genomic DNA by multiplex PCR using the deep immunoSEQ assay. Extracted genomic DNA from each cell subset was distributed evenly across all wells of several immunoSEQ 96-well plates, and each plate was treated as a replicate. For sorted subsets, around 200 ng genomic DNA, equal to tens of thousands of T cell genomes, was loaded into each replicate PCR. Purified libraries were quantified with a Qubit 3.0 fluorometer, sized on a Bioanalyzer 2100, and re-quantified with the KAPA Library Quantification kit. A separate single-read 150-cycle Illumina NextSeq 550 flow cell was used to sequence each immunoSEQ 96-well plate. The study's own analysis went as follows. Because the immunoSEQ output included only junctional sequences and no quality scores, the filtering could not be the same as the filtering used for full-length reads. To assign V/J genes and CDR3, sequences were annotated using PyIR, a Python wrapper for IgBLAST v1.9, with IMGT germline references. Reads with weak V/J assignments (E-value above 1e-6), missing CDR3, stop codons, out-of-frame junctions, or ambiguous translated residues were removed. V3J clonotypes were defined by identical inferred V gene, J gene, and CDR3 amino acid sequence. To compute the percentage overlap between repertoires, the number of shared unique clonotypes was divided by the size of the smaller repertoire. Richness of each repertoire was evaluated using RTK rarefaction, the Chao1 estimator, and Recon v2.1 estimates of unobserved clonotypes. Generation probabilities for all TCRbeta clonotypes obtained by the gDNA method from a handful of donors were computed using OLGA. TCRdb took this table from immuneACCESS and kept in-frame rearrangements with V and J called. Such tables lack part of the clones; where checked against another copy, unresolved V genes explain under half of the gap, and the rest is unexplained. The V and J calls and clone size were taken over from that table, and D and trimming were inferred from the DNA. Here the sample has some 2.4 million clones; approximately 93% occur a single time. Of the sample, about 0.34% is held by the ten largest clones.

The donors were healthy, HIV-negative adults who had no recently reported acute infections or vaccinations. All donors were Caucasian adults living in Nashville, Tennessee, USA. CD4+ T cells were enriched through magnetic negative selection, after which naive cells were positively selected on CD45RA and the remaining negative fraction served as the memory subset. After blood collection by leukapheresis, PBMCs were isolated using Ficoll-Histopaque density gradient centrifugation and then cryopreserved in the vapor phase of liquid nitrogen. Analytical flow cytometry was used to check the purity and quantity of each magnetically sorted T cell population. Genomic DNA was isolated from each sorted fraction and quantified by UV absorbance on a Nanodrop 2000c. The study at large found these results: Approximately 5% of naive CD4, 3% to 3.5% of naive CD8, around 2.3% of memory CD4, and more than 0.35% of memory CD8 clonotypes were shared across four donors. The genetic and exposure-history diversity represented was limited by the small number of donors. Pairwise subsampling led to the expectation that sequencing depth would affect the degree of clonotype sharing among donors. Sampling was limited to blood, and TCR repertoires in tissue likely differ from TCR repertoires in blood. Higher generation probabilities were observed for clonotypes shared by all four sorted-subset donors than for non-shared clonotypes. Naive subsets generally had larger estimated clonotype richness than memory subsets. Incomplete sequencing was indicated by rarefaction of sorted-subset datasets, despite the large sequencing depth.

This clone was observed a handful of times. It lacks a known antigen. Per-base quality was not reported, and no clone a single base away is much larger than it. The CDR1 and CDR2 encoded by the germline V gene are KGHSH and LQKENI. The germline ends are 9 bases apart after V is trimmed by 3 bases and J by 1 base. Inclusive of the bounding cysteine and phenylalanine, the CDR3 is 14 residues long. Just the 42-base CDR3 DNA is kept, in frame starting at base 1. This clonotype originated in a man between 18 and 35 years old in good health. Some clones in this sample may be carry-over from other donors' samples. Material for sequencing was naive CD4+ T cells from PBMCs. Explained via the paper, the cell subset or site label denotes: CD45RA+ positively selected. The chain is assembled from TRBV18 and TRBJ1-1, with no confident D gene call. The CDR3: CASSPTTKNTEAFF. The sequence in DNA is TGTGCCAGCTCACCCACGACTAAGAACACTGAAGCTTTCTTT.